The 23 T cell receptor beta chains below were found in one sample sequenced in a study of blood T cell repertoires in COVID-19. Measured with immunoSEQ multiplex PCR; TCRdb has only the in-frame clones, and not every one. The sample includes about 140,000 clones, just over 85% of them seen just once. Input material: peripheral blood. The receptor set was obtained from a woman aged 55-70 years with acute or convalescent COVID-19.

The chain links TRBV19 to TRBJ2-1; D might be TRBD2 (5 bases). Trimming took off 2 bases at V and 0 bases at J, with 11 bases between the two ends. CDR1 is LNHDA and CDR2 is SQIVND in the germline V gene (reference sequence). The CDR3 extends over 16 amino acids. The CDR3 nucleotides read TGTGCCAGTAGTATACTCGGGATGAGCTCCTACAATGAGCAGTTCTTC. It translates to CASSILGMSSYNEQFF.

The J gene is TRBJ2-7, the V gene TRBV30; 8 bases agree with TRBD1. The V gene's germline CDR1 is GTSNPN and CDR2 SVGIG (reference sequence). The CDR3 totals 14 residues. V was clipped by 3 bases and J by 4 bases; unmatched bases: 8. The CDR3 loop is CAWRAGTGPYEQYF. Written as DNA, the CDR3 is TGTGCCTGGAGAGCCGGGACAGGTCCGTACGAGCAGTACTTC. The whole variable domain, remainder taken from reference TRBV30 and TRBJ2-7, is SQTIHQWPATLVQPVGSPLSLECTVEGTSNPNLYWYRQAAGRGLQLLFYSVGIGQISSEVPQNLSASRPQDRQFILSSKKLLLSDSGFYLCAWRAGTGPYEQYFGPGTRLTVT.

The genes are TRBV28 and TRBJ2-5; 8 nucleotides align to TRBD1. The CDR3 has 13 amino acids. Germline V gene sequence: CDR1 MDHEN, CDR2 SYDVKM. The ends lost 7 bases at V and 6 bases at J; junction bases unmatched: 7. CDR3 sequence: CASTQGARKTQYF. CDR3 nucleotide sequence: TGTGCCAGCACCCAGGGGGCTAGGAAGACCCAGTACTTC.

The chain links TRBV6-6 to TRBJ1-2, with 7 bases identical to TRBD1. Germline lookup yields CDR1 MNHNY and CDR2 SVGAGI (reference sequence). The CDR3 spans 13 residues. Losses at the gene ends were 6 bases for V and 3 bases for J; bases not matched to a gene: 4. CDR3 in DNA: TGTGCCAGCAGCTCACAGGGGTACTATGGCTACACCTTC. Residues: CASSSQGYYGYTF.

The chain uses TRBV3-1 (or the pseudogene TRBV3-2) and TRBJ1-3; 8 nucleotides line up with TRBD1. CDR3 size: 15 residues. The ends lost 5 bases at V and 0 bases at J; junction bases unmatched: 3. In germline, CDR1 is LGHDT, CDR2 YNNKEL (reference sequence). DNA of the CDR3: TGTGCCAGCAGCAGGGACAGGACCTCTGGAAACACCATATATTTT. Encoded protein: CASSRDRTSGNTIYF.

This chain links TRBV9 with TRBJ2-2; D is unresolved. This CDR3 comprises 15 residues. V lost 0 bases, J lost 4 bases, and 10 bases lay in between. Germline CDR1 is SGDLS and CDR2 is YYNGEE. The DNA for the CDR3 is TGTGCCAGCAGCGTAGTGGGCAGCCCCACCGGGGAGCTGTTTTTT. It codes for CASSVVGSPTGELFF.

The V call is TRBV4-1, the J call TRBJ2-1, with a weak D call TRBD2 (6 bases). The CDR3 loop spans 14 amino acids. Germline V gene sequence: CDR1 MGHRA, CDR2 YSYEKL. V was pared by 1 base and J by 8 bases, with 12 bases between. This CDR3 reads CASSQGSGVDEQFF. CDR3 DNA: TGCGCCAGCAGCCAAGGCTCGGGAGTGGATGAGCAGTTCTTC.

This clone was seen a single time. This chain links TRBV11-3 with TRBJ2-5, with 7 positions matching TRBD1. CDR1 is SGHNT, CDR2 YENEEA, per germline. Trimming removed 1 base from V and 5 bases from J; junction bases left unmatched: 7. There are 15 residues in the CDR3. CDR3 region: CASSLGQGTRETQYF. CDR3 nucleotides: TGTGCCAGCAGCTTAGGACAGGGCACCAGGGAGACCCAGTACTTC.

The V and J genes are TRBV5-1 and TRBJ2-5; the match to TRBD2 covers 7 bases. The germline V gene encodes CDR1 SGHRS and CDR2 YFSETQ. Trimming at V came to 4 bases and at J to 4 bases, leaving 10 bases not matched to a gene. The CDR3 runs to 15 residues. In DNA form, the CDR3 reads TGCGCCAGCAGCAGTCCATGGGGGGGAGCAGAGACCCAGTACTTC. Residues: CASSSPWGGAETQYF. Full variable domain (remainder filled in from reference TRBV5-1 and TRBJ2-5): KAGVTQTPRYLIKTRGQQVTLSCSPISGHRSVSWYQQTPGQGLQFLFEYFSETQRNKGNFPGRFSGRQFSNSRSEMNVSTLELGDSALYLCASSSPWGGAETQYFGPGTRLLVL.

The CDR3 sequence is CASSRDLAGGRDEQFF. The CDR3 nucleotides read TGCGCCAGCAGCCGGGATTTAGCGGGGGGGCGAGATGAGCAGTTCTTC. This chain uses TRBV4-1 with TRBJ2-1, with 11 bases lining up with TRBD2. CDR1 and CDR2 from the germline V gene are MGHRA and YSYEKL. The CDR3 sequence is 16 residues long. J lost 8 bases, V lost 4 bases, and 10 bases had no gene match.

The chain carries TRBV11-2 and TRBJ2-5; tentative D call: TRBD2 (5 bases). CDR1 is SGHAT and CDR2 is FQNNGV in the germline V gene. Trimming pared 3 bases from V and 4 bases from J, leaving 15 bases between. The CDR3 is 15 amino acids. Here the CDR3 reads CASSFRGLSAETQYF. CDR3 DNA: TGTGCCAGCAGCTTCCGGGGTTTATCAGCAGAGACCCAGTACTTC. The complete variable domain, with remaining parts taken from reference TRBV11-2 and TRBJ2-5, reads EAGVAQSPRYKIIEKRQSVAFWCNPISGHATLYWYQQILGQGPKLLIQFQNNGVVDDSQLPKDRFSAERLKGVDSTLKIQPAKLEDSAVYLCASSFRGLSAETQYFGPGTRLLVL.

This chain uses TRBV10-2 with TRBJ2-1; 10 nucleotides match TRBD2. CDR3 length equals 15 residues. CDR1 and CDR2 from the germline V gene are WSHSY and SAAADI. J lost 7 bases, V lost 4 bases, and 7 bases had no gene match. The CDR3 region is CASSALAGEKNEQFF. CDR3 nucleotide sequence: TGCGCCAGCAGTGCCCTAGCGGGGGAGAAAAATGAGCAGTTCTTC.

The chain is built from TRBV3-1 (or the pseudogene TRBV3-2) and TRBJ1-3; 9 bases match TRBD1. CDR1 is LGHDT and CDR2 is YNNKEL in the germline V gene (reference sequence). The CDR3 is 16 amino acids. After removal of 2 bases from V and 2 bases from J, the junction contained 4 bases not matched to a gene. CDR3 loop: CASSQRRTGAGNTIYF. The CDR3 DNA is TGTGCCAGCAGCCAACGCCGGACAGGGGCTGGAAACACCATATATTTT.

The V and J genes are TRBV18 and TRBJ2-2; 9 nucleotides agree with TRBD2. Trimming took 1 base from V and 4 from J; bases not matched to a gene: 7. This CDR3 has 17 residues. In germline, CDR1 is KGHSH, CDR2 LQKENI. CDR3 region: CASSPQRTSDITGELFF. In DNA, the CDR3 is TGTGCCAGCTCACCACAGAGGACTAGCGACATCACCGGGGAGCTGTTTTTT.

V gene TRBV19 combines with J gene TRBJ1-2; D perhaps matches TRBD1 (6 bases). The V and J ends lost 7 bases and 6 bases respectively, with 27 bases between them. This CDR3 region has 17 residues. CDR1 LNHDA and CDR2 SQIVND come from the germline V gene (reference sequence). The CDR3: CASTPWKGEGGSDGYTF. The DNA for the CDR3 is TGTGCCAGTACCCCGTGGAAGGGGGAGGGTGGTTCGGATGGCTACACCTTC.

J is TRBJ1-1 and V is TRBV4-1; D might be TRBD1 (6 bases). V dropped 1 base and J dropped 1 base, with 10 bases sitting between them. The germline CDR1 and CDR2 sequences are MGHRA and YSYEKL. This CDR3 spans 15 amino acids. This chain's CDR3 is CASSQVTTGNTEAFF. For the CDR3, the DNA is TGCGCCAGCAGCCAAGTGACGACAGGGAACACTGAAGCTTTCTTT.

The rearrangement joins TRBV27 to TRBJ1-5; TRBD1 might be the D (5 bases). Germline CDR1 MNHEY, CDR2 SMNVEV (reference sequence). Trimming stripped 5 bases from V and 5 bases from J, with 13 bases between. CDR3 size: 14 residues. CDR3 coding DNA: TGTGCCAGCAGTGGGGGGACGGGGCATCAGCCCCAGCATTTT. It specifies CASSGGTGHQPQHF.

The CDR3 nucleotides are TGCGCCAGCAGCTACCGTTTGCGATACGAGCAGTACTTC. Its protein is CASSYRLRYEQYF. The J gene is TRBJ2-7, the V gene TRBV4-1; D is unresolved. This CDR3 is built from 13 residues. CDR1 MGHRA and CDR2 YSYEKL come from the germline V gene. V was trimmed by 5 bases and J by 4 bases, leaving 12 bases between them.

The J gene is TRBJ2-5, the V gene TRBV15; D not certain. V was trimmed by 1 base and J by 3 bases, leaving 12 bases between them. The CDR3 totals 15 residues. CDR1 LNHNV and CDR2 YYDKDF come from the germline V gene (reference sequence). DNA for the CDR3: TGTGCCACCAGCAGAGTCTCACAGAGAAAAGAGACCCAGTACTTC. Translated, it gives CATSRVSQRKETQYF.

The rearrangement links TRBV19 to TRBJ2-4; D is unclear. The length of the CDR3 is 16 residues. V lost 1 base and J 0 bases, leaving 10 bases between the germline ends. Germline V gene sequence: CDR1 LNHDA, CDR2 SQIVND (reference sequence). The CDR3 region is CASSIVGALAKNIQYF. DNA of the CDR3: TGTGCCAGTAGTATAGTAGGAGCCCTAGCCAAAAACATTCAGTACTTC.

The chain couples TRBV20-1 to TRBJ2-5; weak D call: TRBD2 (7 bases). The CDR3 totals 14 residues. Germline V gene data show CDR1 as DFQATT and CDR2 as SNEGSKA (reference sequence). V lost 3 bases to trimming and J lost 1 base, with 12 bases between them. CDR3 amino acids: CSASLGGAQETQYF. Written as DNA, the CDR3 is TGCAGTGCTAGTTTAGGGGGGGCCCAAGAGACCCAGTACTTC.

The chain joins TRBV9 to TRBJ1-1; 7 bases match TRBD1. Trimming removed 0 bases from V and 1 base from J; junction bases left unmatched: 9. The CDR3 has 17 amino acids. Germline V CDR1 and CDR2: SGDLS, YYNGEE. DNA for the CDR3: TGTGCCAGCAGCGTAGACCCCTCGGGACAGTCGAACACTGAAGCTTTCTTT. It codes for CASSVDPSGQSNTEAFF.

In its sample, this clone was seen a few times. The chain recombines TRBV18 with TRBJ1-3, with D possibly matching TRBD1 (5 bases). This CDR3 has 16 residues. CDR1 and CDR2 (germline): KGHSH, LQKENI. The V end lost 6 bases, the J end lost 4 bases, and 19 bases lay between the germline ends. The CDR3: CASSRDAPVGGNTIYF. In DNA, the CDR3 is TGTGCCAGCTCGCGGGACGCCCCGGTAGGGGGAAACACCATATATTTT.